Below, one T cell receptor beta chain is given with its context. This specimen belongs to a study of OX40 agonist ivuxolimab in advanced cancers. Method: immunoSEQ multiplex PCR; TCRdb's copy keeps in-frame clones and lacks some. The sample holds 71,000 or so clones, about 94% seen once. The receptor was isolated from an adult with an advanced solid tumor such as melanoma, head and neck, liver or kidney cancer. Sequenced material: CD4+ or CD8+ T cells sorted from blood, taken in a trial of the OX40 agonist ivuxolimab.

The CDR3 loop is CASSWTRRRTDTQYF. The CDR3 coding sequence is TGTGCCAGCAGTTGGACTAGAAGACGCACAGATACGCAGTATTTT. This chain connects TRBV27 to TRBJ2-3; TRBD2 matches at 7 bases. This CDR3 contains 15 residues. The germline V gene encodes CDR1 MNHEY and CDR2 SMNVEV (reference sequence). V shed 4 bases, J shed 1 base, and the junction held 5 bases outside the gene matches.